This T cell receptor beta chain appears in the sequencing data of a study of siplizumab effects on memory and regulatory T cells. Findings of the study overall: Naive T cells were seen as more diverse than memory cells and as major alloresponse contributors. Whether the proliferating Tregs (from siplizumab cultures) were suppressive was not confirmed. The authors could not assign a naive or memory phenotype to roughly 75-95% of proliferating CD4+ or CD8+ clones.

V lost 1 base and J 5 bases, leaving 15 bases between the germline ends. Germline-derived CDR1 and CDR2 are LGHNA and YNFKEQ. This CDR3 is 15 amino acids long. Points on this clone: The antigen is not known.

Roughly 10^5 TCR templates underwent assay in each sample. Sequenced by immunoSEQ multiplex PCR; TCRdb stores in-frame clones only, minus some. There are 100,000 or so clones in the sample; under 95% occur only once, and approximately 0.32% lies in the top ten. The rearrangement joins TRBV4-2 to TRBJ2-7, with D possibly being TRBD2 (7 bases). What was sequenced was CD4+ T cells sorted from blood. The sequence was obtained from a human donor in good health. CDR3 DNA sequence: TGTGCCAGCAGCCAAGGATCAGGGGAGGGAGACGAGCAGTACTTC. It codes for CASSQGSGEGDEQYF.